This passage covers 8 T cell receptor beta chains from one sample sequenced in a study of cytomegalovirus exposure and HLA in healthy donors (dated by TCRdb to between 2016 and 2019). The library was made by the immunoSEQ multiplex PCR assay. For the multiplex PCR, a mixture combining 60 forward primers for TCR Vbeta segments and 13 reverse primers for TCR Jbeta segments was used. TCRdb took this table from immuneACCESS and kept in-frame rearrangements with V and J called. Such tables lack part of the clones; where checked against another copy, unresolved V genes explain under half of the gap, and the rest is unexplained. The data table for this sample lists 95,000 to 150,000 clones. In total, the top ten clones hold over 0.8% of the sample. Material: PBMCs. The receptors here all came from a young man in good health and CMV-seronegative.

The genes are TRBV18 and TRBJ2-1, with 7 bases fitting TRBD2. This CDR3 has 13 amino acids. V shed 5 bases and J 8 bases; nucleotides not matched to a gene: 6. Germline-derived CDR1 and CDR2 are KGHSH and LQKENI. The CDR3 loop is CASSGGREDEQFF. DNA of the CDR3: TGTGCCAGCTCAGGAGGGAGGGAGGATGAGCAGTTCTTC.

This chain joins TRBV18 and TRBJ1-1, with 8 bases fitting TRBD1. Germline CDR1 is KGHSH and CDR2 is LQKENI. J lost 3 bases, V lost 6 bases, and 9 bases had no gene match. CDR3 length: 15 residues. The CDR3 sequence: CASSPPGTGDTEAFF. CDR3 sequence (DNA): TGTGCCAGCTCGCCTCCCGGGACAGGAGACACTGAAGCTTTCTTT.

The chain couples TRBV9 to TRBJ1-1; D unresolved. There are 14 residues in the CDR3. Trimming left V 0 bases short and J 1 base short, with 7 bases between. Per germline, CDR1 SGDLS and CDR2 YYNGEE. CDR3 bases: TGTGCCAGCAGCGTAGACAGCCAGAACACTGAAGCTTTCTTT. This encodes CASSVDSQNTEAFF.

The gene calls are TRBV7-8 and TRBJ2-7, with 9 bases that match TRBD1. J lost 3 bases, V lost 3 bases, and 3 bases had no gene match. The germline CDR1 and CDR2 sequences are SGHVS and FQNEAQ. CDR3 length equals 14 residues. CDR3 nucleotide sequence: TGTGCCAGCAGCTTTGGGGACAGGGACTACGAGCAGTACTTC. Protein: CASSFGDRDYEQYF.

The chain combines TRBV29-1 with TRBJ2-5, with 10 bases fitting TRBD1. CDR1 SQVTM and CDR2 ANQGSEA come from the germline V gene. V dropped 4 bases and J dropped 5; count of bases not matched to a gene: 7. The CDR3 is 14 amino acids. The CDR3 DNA reads as TGCAGCGTTGTAGGGGACAGGGGCAGGGAGACCCAGTACTTC. This gives the protein CSVVGDRGRETQYF.

The rearrangement uses TRBV7-8 and TRBJ1-1, with D possibly matching TRBD1 (6 bases). V lost 4 bases and J 4 bases, leaving 16 bases between the germline ends. Germline CDR1 SGHVS, CDR2 FQNEAQ. CDR3 length equals 15 residues. The CDR3 reads CASSSPQGWSTEAFF. The CDR3 nucleotides read TGTGCCAGCAGCTCGCCACAGGGCTGGAGCACTGAAGCTTTCTTT.

The chain combines TRBV14 with TRBJ2-7, with 9 bases lining up with TRBD1. V gave up 8 bases and J gave up 2 bases; unmatched junction bases: 1. Germline-derived CDR1 and CDR2 are SGHDN and FVKESK. This CDR3 is 12 amino acids long. The chain's CDR3 is CASGQGPYEQYF. The CDR3 region has the DNA TGTGCCAGCGGACAGGGGCCCTACGAGCAGTACTTC.

V and J are TRBV2 and TRBJ2-1; tentative D call: TRBD2 (7 bases). V dropped 3 bases and J dropped 7 bases, with 13 bases sitting between them. Germline loops: CDR1 SNHLY, CDR2 FYNNEI. This CDR3 comprises 14 residues. CDR3 nucleotide sequence: TGTGCCAGCAGTGACTGGGGGGGGGCGAATGAGCAGTTCTTC. Translated, it gives CASSDWGGANEQFF.